This T cell receptor (beta chain) was profiled in a study of CD8 T cells in ankylosing spondylitis. Study conclusions and caveats: A TCR beta motif of several highly homologous variants seemed to mark ankylosing spondylitis blood.

On this clonotype itself: Its antigen is unknown.

TCRdb reanalysed the 5' RACE reads using MiXCR and keeps one entry per CDR3 protein. The table lists 450,000 or so distinct CDR3 sequences, 25% to 30% of them singletons, with 0.85% to 1% in the top ten. This CDR3 comprises 17 residues. V lost 0 bases to trimming and J lost 3 bases; unmatched junction nucleotides: 4. Germline V gene sequence: CDR1 SGHVS, CDR2 FQNEAQ. The clonotype comes from a male donor with ankylosing spondylitis. Source material: blood, either unsorted or a sorted T cell fraction (not recorded which). The chain joins TRBV7-8 to TRBJ2-3; 12 bases map to TRBD2. The CDR3 nucleotides are TGTGCCAGCAGCTTAGCGCTAGCGGGAGGGAAGACAGATACGCAGTATTTT. Translation gives CASSLALAGGKTDTQYF.